The 23 T cell receptor beta chains reported below all come from one sample, sequenced in a study of T cell clonotyping in hematopoietic cell transplantation. Profiling relied on immunoSEQ multiplex PCR, and the TCRdb table lists in-frame clones only, not all of them. The data show tens of thousands of clones, with 70% to 85% seen just once and approximately 22% held by the top ten. Specified time point: recipient sample about 28 days before transplant, after cytoreduction. Source: peripheral blood mononuclear cells, taken before stem cell transplant. The receptors were gathered from a woman between 55 and 75 years old with acute myeloid leukemia. Some clones in this sample may be carry-over from other donors' samples.

This chain joins TRBV5-1 and TRBJ2-3; 8 positions match TRBD2. Per the germline V gene, CDR1 is SGHRS and CDR2 is YFSETQ. V shed 3 bases, J shed 0 bases, and the junction held 6 bases outside the gene matches. The CDR3 covers 16 residues. CDR3 in DNA: TGCGCCAGCAGCTGGGGGGCGGGAGGAAGCACAGATACGCAGTATTTT. Residues: CASSWGAGGSTDTQYF.

The V gene is TRBV28, the J gene TRBJ2-7; 8 bases are shared with TRBD2. The CDR3 consists of 13 residues. Trimming cost V 5 bases and J 6 bases; bases outside gene matches: 6. Germline V gene data show CDR1 as MDHEN and CDR2 as SYDVKM. The chain's CDR3 is CASSPPGGGEQYF. The CDR3 DNA sequence: TGTGCCAGCAGTCCCCCGGGGGGGGGCGAGCAGTACTTC.

The chain is built from TRBV11-2 and TRBJ2-7; 9 positions agree with TRBD2. J lost 2 bases, V lost 5 bases, and 7 bases had no gene match. The germline CDR1 and CDR2 sequences are SGHAT and FQNNGV. The CDR3 extends over 15 amino acids. This chain's CDR3 is CASSAGVAGAYEQYF. CDR3 coding DNA: TGTGCCAGCAGCGCTGGGGTAGCGGGGGCCTACGAGCAGTACTTC.

The V and J genes are TRBV6-5 and TRBJ1-2; no clear D gene. CDR1 is MNHEY, CDR2 SVGAGI, per germline. Trimming took off 0 bases at V and 4 bases at J, with 6 bases between the two ends. The CDR3 contains 13 residues. The CDR3 loop reads CASSYSVSYGYTF. The CDR3 DNA is TGTGCCAGCAGTTACTCGGTCTCCTATGGCTACACCTTC.

The V and J genes are TRBV6-5 and TRBJ2-4; the D call may be TRBD1 or TRBD2 (5 bases each). V gave up 4 bases and J gave up 6 bases, with 16 bases separating them. CDR1 is MNHEY, CDR2 SVGAGI, per germline. There are 15 residues in the CDR3. The CDR3 sequence: CASSFAEGPVNIQYF. The DNA of the CDR3 is TGTGCCAGCAGTTTCGCCGAGGGGCCGGTAAACATTCAGTACTTC.

The V and J genes are TRBV14 and TRBJ2-1, with 8 bases identical to TRBD1. The trim removed 3 bases at V and 0 bases at J, leaving 4 bases unmatched. CDR1 SGHDN and CDR2 FVKESK come from the germline V gene. The CDR3 contains 16 residues. In nucleotides, the CDR3 is TGTGCCAGCAGCCACCCGGACAGGGTCTCCTACAATGAGCAGTTCTTC. It is translated as CASSHPDRVSYNEQFF. The full variable domain, in which reference TRBV14 and TRBJ2-1 provide the parts outside the CDR3, is EAGVTQFPSHSVIEKGQTVTLRCDPISGHDNLYWYRRVMGKEIKFLLHFVKESKQDESGMPNNRFLAERTGGTYSTLKVQPAELEDSGVYFCASSHPDRVSYNEQFFGPGTRLTVL.

The chain uses TRBV14 and TRBJ1-4; possibly TRBD1 for D (5 bases). This CDR3 comprises 16 residues. V lost 1 base, J lost 8 bases, and 17 bases lay in between. Germline lookup yields CDR1 SGHDN and CDR2 FVKESK. The chain's CDR3 is CASSQVRRGSGEKLFF. The CDR3 DNA sequence: TGTGCCAGCAGCCAAGTACGCCGGGGTTCAGGGGAAAAACTGTTTTTT.

J is TRBJ1-1 and V is TRBV28, with a possible D match to TRBD1 (5 bases). Trimming left V 10 bases short and J 1 base short, with 16 bases between. CDR1 and CDR2 from the germline V gene are MDHEN and SYDVKM. This CDR3 has 14 residues. CDR3 loop: CATSRGRTNTEAFF. CDR3 coding DNA: TGTGCCACCTCACGGGGGAGAACGAACACTGAAGCTTTCTTT.

The chain carries TRBV10-3 and TRBJ1-2; the D gene is possibly TRBD1 (6 bases). This CDR3 is built from 16 residues. Germline CDR1 is ENHRY and CDR2 is SYGVKD. Trimming cost V 2 bases and J 3 bases, with 16 bases left between them. CDR3 DNA sequence: TGTGCCATCAGTGAGGCGAGCTACAGGGCAGACTATGGCTACACCTTC. This codes for CAISEASYRADYGYTF.

Only a few counts were recorded for this clone. The genes are TRBV2 and TRBJ1-2; D is undetermined. This CDR3 is 13 amino acids long. The V gene's germline CDR1 is SNHLY and CDR2 FYNNEI. The ends were cut back, 6 bases at V and 6 bases at J, with 14 bases in the middle. CDR3 region: CASRGRGLDGYTF. CDR3 nucleotide sequence: TGTGCCAGCAGGGGCCGGGGATTAGATGGCTACACCTTC.

This clone was seen just once. V and J are TRBV9 and TRBJ1-2; maybe TRBD1 (6 bases). Germline V gene data show CDR1 as SGDLS and CDR2 as YYNGEE. Deletions cut 4 bases from V and 6 bases from J, with 16 bases between. The CDR3 spans 14 residues. DNA of the CDR3: TGTGCCAGCAGCTCCTCCAGGGGCCTCAATGGCTACACCTTC. This translates into CASSSSRGLNGYTF.

The chain links TRBV2 to TRBJ1-5; D may be TRBD1 (6 bases). The CDR3 spans 17 residues. Trimming took 8 bases from V and 2 from J, leaving 22 bases between them. Germline-derived CDR1 and CDR2 are SNHLY and FYNNEI. The CDR3: CASSPGQTPGGNQPQHF. CDR3 DNA: TGTGCCAGCTCTCCTGGACAGACCCCTGGGGGCAATCAGCCCCAGCATTTT. Variable domain in full (rest from reference TRBV2 and TRBJ1-5): EPEVTQTPSHQVTQMGQEVILRCVPISNHLYFYWYRQILGQKVEFLVSFYNNEISEKSEIFDDQFSVERPDGSNFTLKIRSTKLEDSAMYFCASSPGQTPGGNQPQHFGDGTRLSIL.

The V call is TRBV2, the J call TRBJ1-1; no firm D call. Trimming pared 3 bases from V and 5 bases from J, leaving 13 bases between. The germline V gene has CDR1 SNHLY and CDR2 FYNNEI. This CDR3 contains 14 residues. The CDR3, as DNA: TGTGCCAGCAGTGATCTGACGATAGGGACTGAAGCTTTCTTT. This translates into CASSDLTIGTEAFF.

This clone was observed a single time. The genes are TRBV7-9 and TRBJ2-2; D remains unclear. V lost 7 bases and J 0 bases, leaving 15 bases between the germline ends. There are 16 residues in the CDR3. Germline assignment: CDR1 SEHNR and CDR2 FQNEAQ (reference sequence). CDR3 nucleotides: TGTGCCAGCACCCCACTCAGTTCTTCGAACACCGGGGAGCTGTTTTTT. It codes for CASTPLSSSNTGELFF.

The CDR3 sequence is CAATGGASTDTQYF. For the CDR3, the DNA is TGTGCCGCCACAGGGGGCGCGAGCACAGATACGCAGTATTTT. The chain employs TRBV6-6 and TRBJ2-3; 9 bases are shared with TRBD1. The CDR3 has 14 amino acids. V lost 11 bases, J lost 0 bases, and 6 bases stayed unmatched. The germline V gene has CDR1 MNHNY and CDR2 SVGAGI (reference sequence).

The chain has TRBV18 and TRBJ1-1; D gene uncertain. The V end was cut by 3 bases, the J end by 7 bases, with 9 bases between. Per germline, CDR1 KGHSH and CDR2 LQKENI. The CDR3 is 12 residues long. The CDR3: CASSPGGVEAFF. The CDR3 DNA follows: TGTGCCAGCTCACCGGGTGGCGTTGAAGCTTTCTTT.

The chain carries TRBV19 and TRBJ1-5; the match to TRBD1 covers 9 bases. The CDR3 contains 16 residues. In germline, CDR1 is LNHDA, CDR2 SQIVND (reference sequence). V shed 6 bases and J 0 bases; nucleotides not matched to a gene: 6. CDR3 sequence (DNA): TGTGCCAGTAGAATGGACAGGGGCAATAGCAATCAGCCCCAGCATTTT. It is translated as CASRMDRGNSNQPQHF.

V usage is TRBV7-2 and J usage is TRBJ1-3; D is ambiguous. The V gene's germline CDR1 is SGHTA and CDR2 FQGNSA. The V end lost 5 bases, the J end lost 4 bases, and 12 bases lay between the germline ends. This CDR3 has 14 amino acids. CDR3 bases: TGTGCCAGCAGCCCCCAAGTGGGAGGAAACACCATATATTTT. It specifies CASSPQVGGNTIYF.

The chain carries TRBV19 and TRBJ2-1, with TRBD2 matching over 7 bases. Looked up from germline, CDR1 is LNHDA and CDR2 is SQIVND (reference sequence). This CDR3 contains 15 residues. The V and J ends lost 1 base and 4 bases, in that order; junction bases with no gene match: 4. The CDR3: CASSIGSGAYNEQFF. CDR3 coding DNA: TGTGCCAGTAGTATAGGGAGCGGGGCTTACAATGAGCAGTTCTTC. The full variable domain, rest sourced from reference TRBV19 and TRBJ2-1, is DGGITQSPKYLFRKEGQNVTLSCEQNLNHDAMYWYRQDPGQGLRLIYYSQIVNDFQKGDIAEGYSVSREKKESFPLTVTSAQKNPTAFYLCASSIGSGAYNEQFFGPGTRLTVL.

The chain combines TRBV29-1 with TRBJ1-1; a possible D gene is TRBD1 (5 bases). Germline V lookup: CDR1 SQVTM, CDR2 ANQGSEA. The CDR3 spans 11 residues. V shed 7 bases and J shed 3 bases, with 9 bases lying between them. The CDR3 DNA reads as TGCAGCGCTGTGGGGGACACTGAAGCTTTCTTT. It specifies CSAVGDTEAFF.

The gene calls are TRBV20-1 and TRBJ2-1, with D unclear. The CDR3 consists of 11 residues. In germline, CDR1 is DFQATT, CDR2 SNEGSKA (reference sequence). Trimming took 7 bases from V and 8 from J, leaving 12 bases between them. The CDR3, as DNA: TGCAGTGTACGAGTGTTGGATGAGCAGTTCTTC. Translated, it gives CSVRVLDEQFF.

The chain links TRBV19 to TRBJ1-1; no definite D call. The length of the CDR3 is 15 residues. Germline CDR1 LNHDA, CDR2 SQIVND (reference sequence). V dropped 5 bases and J dropped 0 bases, with 13 bases sitting between them. CDR3 sequence (DNA): TGTGCCAGTAGTTCTCGGCCGGAAGTGAACACTGAAGCTTTCTTT. Translated: CASSSRPEVNTEAFF.

The chain has TRBV19 and TRBJ2-2; 10 positions match TRBD2. This CDR3 contains 16 residues. Per germline, CDR1 LNHDA and CDR2 SQIVND (reference sequence). The V gene end was trimmed by 6 bases and the J gene end by 1 base; junction bases not matched to a gene: 5. CDR3 region: CASRLAGLGNTGELFF. The CDR3 DNA is TGTGCCAGTAGACTAGCGGGATTAGGGAACACCGGGGAGCTGTTTTTT.